The sequence of this T cell receptor (beta chain) was determined in a study of T cell responses to AZD1222 COVID-19 vaccine. This clone appeared a few times. The antigen is undetermined. Clones were read by immunoSEQ multiplex PCR, and TCRdb kept only the in-frame ones, dropping some. The table shows about 120,000 clones, with around 89% occurring only once. The V gene end was trimmed by 0 bases and the J gene end by 6 bases; junction bases not matched to a gene: 4. The CDR3 totals 17 residues. Per the germline V gene, CDR1 is SGHTS and CDR2 is YDEGEE. Notes on the study in general: Clonal diversity was possibly underestimated, and white British individuals and females predominated among donors. Spike-specific TCR repertoires showed rising breadth and depth after two AZD1222 doses.

The clonotype comes from an adult in good health. The sample here was peripheral blood, taken on day 0 of AZD1222 vaccination. The chain joins TRBV5-8 to TRBJ2-3; 16 nucleotides match TRBD2. The CDR3 DNA reads as TGTGCCAGCAGCTTGGAGGGGACTAGCGGGGGGGCGGATACGCAGTATTTT. This sequence encodes CASSLEGTSGGADTQYF.